Sequencing of this T cell receptor (beta chain) was carried out in a study of blood T cells in healthy people across ages. Study results and limitations: Per million T cells, TCR beta diversity dropped roughly linearly as age increased.

Germline V gene data show CDR1 as DFQATT and CDR2 as SNEGSKA (reference sequence). The CDR3 consists of 12 residues. Trimming pared 0 bases from V and 6 bases from J, leaving 9 bases between. Primed by a sample-barcoded 5' primer and a J-beta primer mix, a second PCR proceeded for roughly 6 to 12 cycles. CDR3-containing paired-end reads numbered at least 2.5 million in each sample. One entry per CDR3 protein, called by TCRdb with MiXCR from the 5' RACE reads. The sample contains roughly 800,000 distinct CDR3 sequences, 20% to 25% of which appear only once. This clonotype has only a few counts. The antigen remains undetermined. These data were also reused for a study on T cells of mothers and their children. Turning to that study: Donors were a few healthy Caucasian mothers and their six children.

This chain connects TRBV20-1 to TRBJ2-7; D is possibly TRBD2 (6 bases). The clonotype was recovered from a boy younger than 18 in good health. Sequenced input: blood. The DNA of the CDR3 is TGCAGTGCTAGAGAACTAGCTTCCGAGCAGTACTTC. This sequence encodes CSARELASEQYF.